This T cell receptor (beta chain) was recovered during a study of OX40 agonist ivuxolimab in advanced cancers. For the study at large: Patients enrolled in dose escalation were diagnosed with hepatocellular carcinoma, melanoma, renal cell or head and neck cancer. Of mixed ages from about 20 to 80 and averaging 60 years, the group was almost 85% male. Partial responses were achieved by three patients, of whom one had hepatocellular carcinoma and two had cutaneous melanoma.

Germline V gives CDR1 MDHEN, CDR2 SYDVKM. With V trimmed by 7 bases and J by 4 bases, 10 bases remained unmatched. The CDR3 runs to 15 residues. Only in-frame clones appear in the TCRdb table, and some are missing; sequencing was by immunoSEQ multiplex PCR. The profile covers more than 40,000 clones, with around 91% appearing a single time and over 9.5% taken by the ten largest. The chain employs TRBV28 and TRBJ2-1; 7 bases fit TRBD2. This sequence was found in an adult with an advanced solid tumor such as melanoma, head and neck, liver or kidney cancer. The sequences come from CD4+ or CD8+ T cells sorted from blood, collected in a trial of the OX40 agonist ivuxolimab. CDR3 residues: CASIGRERGYNEQFF. Written as DNA, the CDR3 is TGTGCCAGCATTGGGCGGGAGAGAGGATACAATGAGCAGTTCTTC.